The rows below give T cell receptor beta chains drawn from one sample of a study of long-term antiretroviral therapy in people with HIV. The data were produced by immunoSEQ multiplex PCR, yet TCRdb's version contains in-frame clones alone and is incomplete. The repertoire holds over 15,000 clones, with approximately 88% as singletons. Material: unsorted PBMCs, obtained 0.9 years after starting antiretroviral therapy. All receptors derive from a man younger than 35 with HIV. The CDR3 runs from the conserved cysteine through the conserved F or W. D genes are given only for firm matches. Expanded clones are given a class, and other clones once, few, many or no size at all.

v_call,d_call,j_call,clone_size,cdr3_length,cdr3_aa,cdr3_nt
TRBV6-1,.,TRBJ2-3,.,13,CASSEEFRDTQYF,TGTGCCAGCAGTGAAGAGTTTCGAGATACGCAGTATTTT
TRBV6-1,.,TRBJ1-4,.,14,CASSEGTWNEKLFF,TGTGCCAGCAGTGAGGGAACTTGGAATGAAAAACTGTTTTTT
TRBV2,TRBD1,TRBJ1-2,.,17,CASSPQGTGGGGVGYTF,TGTGCCAGCAGCCCACAAGGGACAGGGGGCGGTGGTGTTGGCTACACCTTC
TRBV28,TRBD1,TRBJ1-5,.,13,CASSEQGNQPQHF,TGTGCCAGCAGCGAACAGGGGAATCAGCCCCAGCATTTT
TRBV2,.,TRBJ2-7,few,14,CASSDEGSSYEQYF,TGTGCCAGCAGTGATGAAGGCAGTTCCTACGAGCAGTACTTC
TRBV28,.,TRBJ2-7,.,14,CASSRPVQPYEQYF,TGTGCCAGCAGCCGACCGGTACAGCCCTACGAGCAGTACTTC
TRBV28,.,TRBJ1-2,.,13,CASSHFRGYGYTF,TGTGCCAGCAGTCATTTCAGGGGCTATGGCTACACCTTC
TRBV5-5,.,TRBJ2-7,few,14,CASSRDGDSYEQYF,TGTGCCAGCAGTCGGGACGGTGATTCCTACGAGCAGTACTTC
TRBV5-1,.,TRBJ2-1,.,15,CASSSDSVSYNEQFF,TGCGCCAGCAGCTCCGACAGCGTCTCCTACAATGAGCAGTTCTTC
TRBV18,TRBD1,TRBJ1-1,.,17,CAIQPPDRGERGTEAFF,TGTGCCATCCAACCCCCGGACAGGGGAGAGAGGGGAACTGAAGCTTTCTTT
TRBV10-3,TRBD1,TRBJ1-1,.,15,CAISEGQGANTEAFF,TGTGCCATCAGTGAGGGACAGGGGGCGAACACTGAAGCTTTCTTT
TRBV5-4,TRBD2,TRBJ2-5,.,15,CASSVGRGYQETQYF,TGTGCCAGCAGCGTGGGGCGGGGGTACCAAGAGACCCAGTACTTC
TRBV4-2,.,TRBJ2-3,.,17,CASSQPPGPSDTDTQYF,TGTGCCAGCAGCCAACCACCCGGGCCGAGTGACACAGATACGCAGTATTTT
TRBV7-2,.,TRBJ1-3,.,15,CASSPGRSSGNTIYF,TGTGCCAGCAGCCCCGGACGTAGCTCTGGAAACACCATATATTTT